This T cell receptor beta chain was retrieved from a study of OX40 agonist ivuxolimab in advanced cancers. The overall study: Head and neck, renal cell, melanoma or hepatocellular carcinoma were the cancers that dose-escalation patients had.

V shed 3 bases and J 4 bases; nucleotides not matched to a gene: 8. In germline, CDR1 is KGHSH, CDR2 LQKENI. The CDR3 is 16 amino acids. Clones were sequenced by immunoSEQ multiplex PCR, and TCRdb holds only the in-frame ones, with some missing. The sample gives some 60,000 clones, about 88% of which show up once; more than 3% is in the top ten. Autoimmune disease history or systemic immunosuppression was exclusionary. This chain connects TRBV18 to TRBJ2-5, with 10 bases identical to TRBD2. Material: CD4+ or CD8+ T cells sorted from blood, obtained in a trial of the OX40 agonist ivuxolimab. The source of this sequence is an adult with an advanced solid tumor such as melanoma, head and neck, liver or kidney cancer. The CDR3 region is CASSPAAGGPGETQYF. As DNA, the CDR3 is TGTGCCAGCTCACCGGCAGCGGGGGGGCCGGGAGAGACCCAGTACTTC.